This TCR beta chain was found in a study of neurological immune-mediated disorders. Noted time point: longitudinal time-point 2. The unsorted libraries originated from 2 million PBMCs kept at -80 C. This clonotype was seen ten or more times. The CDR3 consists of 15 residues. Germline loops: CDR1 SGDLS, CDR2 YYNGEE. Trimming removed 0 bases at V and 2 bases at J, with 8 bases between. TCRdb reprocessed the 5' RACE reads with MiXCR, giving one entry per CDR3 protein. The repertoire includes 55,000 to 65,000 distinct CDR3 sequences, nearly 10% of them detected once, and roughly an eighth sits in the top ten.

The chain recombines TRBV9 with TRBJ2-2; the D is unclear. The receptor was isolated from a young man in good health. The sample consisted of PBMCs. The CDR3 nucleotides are TGTGCCAGCAGCGTAGTAAGCCACAACACCGGGGAGCTGTTTTTT. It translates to CASSVVSHNTGELFF.